The 16 T cell receptor beta chains below all came from one sample that was sequenced in a study of PD-1 and CTLA-4 blockade in melanoma. Profiled with immunoSEQ multiplex PCR; TCRdb holds only in-frame clones, not every one. The table records some 33,000 clones, 88% of them present only once. The material was CD8+ T cells from peripheral blood, obtained from a patient given anti-PD-1 treatment. The receptors stem from a human donor with melanoma.

V and J are TRBV30 and TRBJ1-1; D not certain. In germline, CDR1 is GTSNPN, CDR2 SVGIG (reference sequence). CDR3 length equals 12 residues. V was trimmed by 2 bases and J by 2 bases, leaving 6 bases between them. CDR3 sequence (DNA): TGTGCCTGGAGTTTGGGAAACACTGAAGCTTTCTTT. This gives the protein CAWSLGNTEAFF.

This clone occurred a few times. The chain combines TRBV27 with TRBJ1-2; possible D gene TRBD1, 6 bases. Germline V gene sequence: CDR1 MNHEY, CDR2 SMNVEV (reference sequence). V shed 5 bases and J shed 2 bases, with 18 bases lying between them. CDR3 size: 16 residues. For the CDR3, the DNA is TGTGCCAGCAGTCATAGGACAGTTGATCCCAACTATGGCTACACCTTC. Translating gives CASSHRTVDPNYGYTF.

V is TRBV4-1 and J is TRBJ1-2, with D unresolved. The CDR3 spans 15 residues. In germline, CDR1 is MGHRA, CDR2 YSYEKL. V was cut by 3 bases and J by 5 bases, with 16 bases left in between. Here the CDR3 reads CASSHLGRDLYGYTF. The CDR3, as DNA: TGCGCCAGCAGCCATCTCGGCCGGGATTTGTATGGCTACACCTTC.

The chain has TRBV7-9 and TRBJ2-7; possible D gene TRBD2, 6 bases. This CDR3 has 13 amino acids. Germline-derived CDR1 and CDR2 are SEHNR and FQNEAQ (reference sequence). V was cut by 5 bases and J by 3 bases, with 11 bases left in between. For the CDR3, the DNA is TGTGCCAGCAGCGGAGGGCCGCGCTACGAGCAGTACTTC. Amino acids: CASSGGPRYEQYF.

The chain couples TRBV28 to TRBJ2-2, with D unclear. CDR1 MDHEN and CDR2 SYDVKM come from the germline V gene. V lost 6 bases and J lost 6, with 14 bases in between. The CDR3 sequence is 14 residues long. CDR3 DNA: TGTGCCAGCAGCTCCGGGCGACTGGCCGGGGAGCTGTTTTTT. Its protein product is CASSSGRLAGELFF.

This chain connects TRBV9 to TRBJ2-1, with 9 bases lining up with TRBD1. Germline lookup yields CDR1 SGDLS and CDR2 YYNGEE. Unmatched junction bases numbered 5, after V lost 4 bases and J lost 6 bases. This CDR3 comprises 14 residues. For the CDR3, the DNA is TGTGCCAGCAGCCCAGGGACAGGGCTCAATGAGCAGTTCTTC. It translates to CASSPGTGLNEQFF.

The chain joins TRBV30 to TRBJ1-4, with D uncertain. Germline loops: CDR1 GTSNPN, CDR2 SVGIG (reference sequence). V lost 5 bases and J lost 0, with 10 bases in between. The CDR3 is made up of 14 amino acids. The CDR3 DNA reads TGTGCCTGGGGTGGCTCCGCAACTAATGAAAAACTGTTTTTT. Amino acids: CAWGGSATNEKLFF.

The J gene is TRBJ1-5, the V gene TRBV7-9, with D possibly matching TRBD1 (5 bases). The V gene's germline CDR1 is SEHNR and CDR2 FQNEAQ (reference sequence). V gave up 5 bases and J gave up 3 bases, with 8 bases separating them. CDR3 length: 13 residues. CDR3 in amino acids: CASSKGTNQPQHF. The CDR3 DNA sequence: TGTGCCAGCAGCAAGGGGACCAATCAGCCCCAGCATTTT.

V is TRBV12-3 or TRBV12-4 and J is TRBJ1-2; unclear D gene. V was cut by 3 bases and J by 4 bases, with 9 bases left in between. The CDR3 has 13 residues. The CDR3, as DNA: TGTGCCAGCAGTTTTTCCAGCCCCTATGGCTACACCTTC. Protein product: CASSFSSPYGYTF.

CDR3 residues: CASSPGGGNYGYTF. As DNA, the CDR3 is TGTGCCAGCAGCCCAGGGGGCGGCAACTATGGCTACACCTTC. The chain employs TRBV5-4 and TRBJ1-2, with 8 bases identical to TRBD1. CDR3 length equals 14 residues. V was pared by 4 bases and J by 2 bases, with 4 bases of the junction left unmatched. Germline CDR1 is SGHNT and CDR2 is YYREEE (reference sequence).

The rearrangement joins TRBV7-9 to TRBJ1-1; D perhaps matches TRBD1 (5 bases). The CDR3 is 12 residues long. V was trimmed by 3 bases and J by 3 bases, leaving 5 bases between them. Germline CDR1 reads SEHNR; CDR2 reads FQNEAQ (reference sequence). CDR3 protein: CASSFRDTEAFF. For the CDR3, the DNA is TGTGCCAGCAGCTTCAGGGACACTGAAGCTTTCTTT.

This clone was observed a single time. The chain recombines TRBV13 with TRBJ1-2, with D possibly being TRBD1 (5 bases). Germline V lookup: CDR1 PRHDT, CDR2 FYEKMQ (reference sequence). The CDR3 has 15 amino acids. The V end lost 0 bases, the J end lost 4 bases, and 12 bases lay between the germline ends. The CDR3 loop is CASSLGTAGRYGYTF. The CDR3 DNA is TGTGCCAGCAGCTTAGGCACTGCAGGGCGCTATGGCTACACCTTC.

This sequence joins TRBV6-2 or TRBV6-3 and TRBJ2-7; 7 nucleotides align to TRBD1. The ends lost 4 bases at V and 1 base at J; junction bases unmatched: 1. This CDR3 is 13 amino acids long. The germline gives CDR1 MNHEY, CDR2 SVGEGT. CDR3 loop: CASSWDRSYEQYF. DNA of the CDR3: TGTGCCAGCAGTTGGGACAGATCCTACGAGCAGTACTTC.

J is TRBJ2-7 and V is TRBV7-9; TRBD1 or TRBD2 may be the D gene (7 bases each). With 11 bases removed from V and 4 bases from J, the gap between germline ends came to 15 bases. CDR1 and CDR2 from the germline V gene are SEHNR and FQNEAQ (reference sequence). This CDR3 has 12 residues. The CDR3 coding sequence is TGTGCCGCAAGCGGGACAGCGTACGAGCAGTACTTC. Its translation: CAASGTAYEQYF.

This sequence joins TRBV4-1 and TRBJ2-7; unclear D gene. Germline CDR1 and CDR2: MGHRA and YSYEKL. The CDR3 runs to 13 residues. V lost 1 base and J lost 5, with 9 bases in between. In nucleotides, the CDR3 is TGCGCCAGCAGCCAAGGCCCAGACGACGAGCAGTACTTC. This encodes CASSQGPDDEQYF.

CDR3 DNA: TGTGCCTGGAGCCACCTCGGCTATGAGCAGTTCTTC. Translating gives CAWSHLGYEQFF. The rearrangement joins TRBV30 to TRBJ2-1; D unclear. CDR3 length: 12 residues. Germline CDR1 is GTSNPN and CDR2 is SVGIG (reference sequence). With 3 bases removed from V and 8 bases from J, the gap between germline ends came to 11 bases.